This TCR beta chain is from a study of spatial heterogeneity in lung cancer. The presence of a unique molecular identifier marked each TCR cDNA molecule. TCRdb reprocessed the 5' RACE reads via MiXCR and lists one record per CDR3 protein. The data show fewer than 55,000 distinct CDR3 sequences, less than 9% seen once. This CDR3 is built from 18 residues. Trimming took 0 bases from V and 4 from J, leaving 16 bases between them. CDR1 and CDR2 from the germline V gene are SGHDN and FVKESK. This clonotype was recorded many times. Time point in this sample: sample taken at primary tumor resection. Sequencing covered unsorted whole RNA taken from tumor, nontumor lung or frozen PBMC. There were some 76 donors, all of them untreated patients with early-stage non-small cell lung cancer.

Specimen: PBMCs, collected at surgery. This clonotype was obtained from a female donor with early-stage non-small cell lung cancer. The chain combines TRBV14 with TRBJ2-6, with TRBD2 as a possible D gene (5 bases). The CDR3 is CASSQDLLVGEGANVLTF. CDR3 DNA sequence: TGTGCCAGCAGCCAAGATCTGCTTGTGGGAGAGGGGGCCAACGTCCTGACTTTC.